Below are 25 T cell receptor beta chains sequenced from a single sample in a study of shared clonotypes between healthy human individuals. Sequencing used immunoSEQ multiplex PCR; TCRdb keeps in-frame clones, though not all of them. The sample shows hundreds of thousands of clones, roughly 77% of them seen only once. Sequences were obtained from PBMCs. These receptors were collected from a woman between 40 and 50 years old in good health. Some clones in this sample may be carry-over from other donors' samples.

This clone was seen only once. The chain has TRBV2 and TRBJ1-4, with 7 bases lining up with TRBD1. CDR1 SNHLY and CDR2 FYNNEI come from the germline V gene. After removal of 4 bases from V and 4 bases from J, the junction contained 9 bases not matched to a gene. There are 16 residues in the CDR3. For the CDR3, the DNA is TGTGCCAGCAGTGTAGAGGGCCGACAGGGTAATGAAAAACTGTTTTTT. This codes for CASSVEGRQGNEKLFF.

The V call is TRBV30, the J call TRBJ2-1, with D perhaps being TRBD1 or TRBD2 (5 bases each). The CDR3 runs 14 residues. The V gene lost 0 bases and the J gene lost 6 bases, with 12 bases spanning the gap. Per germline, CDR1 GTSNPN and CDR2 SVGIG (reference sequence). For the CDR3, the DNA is TGTGCCTGGAGTGTCGGGAAAAGGGGCAATGAGCAGTTCTTC. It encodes CAWSVGKRGNEQFF.

CDR3 nucleotide sequence: TGCGCCAGCAGCCCTGGACTAGCGGGACCAGAGACCCAGTACTTC. It is translated as CASSPGLAGPETQYF. The V call is TRBV5-1, the J call TRBJ2-5; 12 positions match TRBD2. This CDR3 is built from 15 residues. Germline V CDR1 and CDR2: SGHRS, YFSETQ. J gave up 4 bases and V 4 bases, and 5 bases lay outside the gene matches.

Here the CDR3 reads CASSPLGQGALIDTEAFF. The DNA of the CDR3 is TGTGCCAGCAGTCCTCTGGGTCAGGGGGCTCTGATCGACACTGAAGCTTTCTTT. This chain connects TRBV28 to TRBJ1-1, with 8 bases aligning to TRBD1. The V segment lost 5 bases and the J segment 3 bases; nucleotides outside the gene matches: 17. The CDR3 totals 18 residues. Germline loops: CDR1 MDHEN, CDR2 SYDVKM.

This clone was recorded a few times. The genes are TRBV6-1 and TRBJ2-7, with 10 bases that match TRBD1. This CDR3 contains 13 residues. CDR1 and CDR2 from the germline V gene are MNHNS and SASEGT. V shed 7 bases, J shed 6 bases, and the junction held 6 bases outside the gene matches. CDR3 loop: CASTRTGGGEQYF. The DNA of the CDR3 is TGTGCCAGCACCCGGACAGGGGGGGGCGAGCAGTACTTC.

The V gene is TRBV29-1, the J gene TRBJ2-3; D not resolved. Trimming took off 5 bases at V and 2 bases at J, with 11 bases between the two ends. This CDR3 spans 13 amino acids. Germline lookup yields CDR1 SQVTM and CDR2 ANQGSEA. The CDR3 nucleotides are TGCAGCGTTAGGATAGGAACCACAGATACGCAGTATTTT. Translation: CSVRIGTTDTQYF.

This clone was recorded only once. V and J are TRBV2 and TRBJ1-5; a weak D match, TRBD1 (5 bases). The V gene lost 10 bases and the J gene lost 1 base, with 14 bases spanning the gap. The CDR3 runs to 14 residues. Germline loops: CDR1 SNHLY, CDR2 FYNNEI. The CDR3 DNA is TGTGCCACGGGAGGGGCAGGAAGCAATCAGCCCCAGCATTTT. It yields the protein CATGGAGSNQPQHF.

The CDR3 DNA follows: TGCGCCAGCAGCTTGAACGACCCGGCGGATACGCAGTATTTT. Protein product: CASSLNDPADTQYF. This chain connects TRBV5-1 to TRBJ2-3; D gene uncertain. Trimming pared 1 base from V and 6 bases from J, leaving 12 bases between. Germline loops: CDR1 SGHRS, CDR2 YFSETQ. This CDR3 has 14 residues.

The CDR3 nucleotides are TGTGCCAGCTCACCATACGCTAGGGAGCTGTTTTTT. Translation gives CASSPYARELFF. The chain joins TRBV18 to TRBJ2-2; D is ambiguous. The CDR3 loop spans 12 amino acids. Trimming pared 2 bases from V and 9 bases from J, leaving 7 bases between. From germline, CDR1 is KGHSH and CDR2 LQKENI.

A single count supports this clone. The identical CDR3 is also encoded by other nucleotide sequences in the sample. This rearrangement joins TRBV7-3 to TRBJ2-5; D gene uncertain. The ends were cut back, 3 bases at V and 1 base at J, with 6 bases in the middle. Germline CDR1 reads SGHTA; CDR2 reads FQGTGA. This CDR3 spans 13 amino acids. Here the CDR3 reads CASSLGGQETQYF. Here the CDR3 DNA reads TGTGCCAGCAGCTTGGGTGGCCAAGAGACCCAGTACTTC.

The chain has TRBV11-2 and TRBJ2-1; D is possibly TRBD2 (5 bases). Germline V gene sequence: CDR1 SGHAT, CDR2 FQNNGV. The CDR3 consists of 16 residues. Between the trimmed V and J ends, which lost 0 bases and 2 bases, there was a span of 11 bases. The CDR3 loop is CASSLDLAPTYNEQFF. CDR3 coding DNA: TGTGCCAGCAGCTTAGATTTAGCGCCGACCTACAATGAGCAGTTCTTC.

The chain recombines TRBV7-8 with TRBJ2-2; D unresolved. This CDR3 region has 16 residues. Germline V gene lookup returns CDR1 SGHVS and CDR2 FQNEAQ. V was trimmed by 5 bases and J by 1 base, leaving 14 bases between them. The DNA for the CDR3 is TGTGCCAGCAGCACACGGACGGCGCTGAACACCGGGGAGCTGTTTTTT. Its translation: CASSTRTALNTGELFF.

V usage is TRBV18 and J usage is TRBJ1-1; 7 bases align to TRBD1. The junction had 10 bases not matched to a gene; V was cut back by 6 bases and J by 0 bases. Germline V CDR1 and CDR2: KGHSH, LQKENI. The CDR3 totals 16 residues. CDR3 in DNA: TGTGCCAGCTCGCTGACCGCAGGGGGAATGAACACTGAAGCTTTCTTT. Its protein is CASSLTAGGMNTEAFF. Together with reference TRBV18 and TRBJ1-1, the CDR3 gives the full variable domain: NAGVMQNPRHLVRRRGQEARLRCSPMKGHSHVYWYRQLPEEGLKFMVYLQKENIIDESGMPKERFSAEFPKEGPSILRIQQVVRGDSAAYFCASSLTAGGMNTEAFFGQGTRLTVV.

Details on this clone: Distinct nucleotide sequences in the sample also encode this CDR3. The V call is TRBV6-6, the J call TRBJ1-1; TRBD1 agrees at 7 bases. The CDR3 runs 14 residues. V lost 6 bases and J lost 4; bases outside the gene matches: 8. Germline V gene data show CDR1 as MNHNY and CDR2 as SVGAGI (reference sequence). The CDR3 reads CASSVTGSGTEAFF. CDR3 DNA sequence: TGTGCCAGCAGCGTGACAGGGTCGGGCACTGAAGCTTTCTTT.

The CDR3: CASSLFREGSMPYNEQFF. The CDR3, as DNA: TGCGCCAGCAGCTTGTTTCGGGAGGGTAGTATGCCCTACAATGAGCAGTTCTTC. The chain couples TRBV5-1 to TRBJ2-1; 8 bases fit TRBD2. J lost 2 bases, V lost 1 base, and 11 bases had no gene match. The CDR3 totals 18 residues. Germline V CDR1 and CDR2: SGHRS, YFSETQ.

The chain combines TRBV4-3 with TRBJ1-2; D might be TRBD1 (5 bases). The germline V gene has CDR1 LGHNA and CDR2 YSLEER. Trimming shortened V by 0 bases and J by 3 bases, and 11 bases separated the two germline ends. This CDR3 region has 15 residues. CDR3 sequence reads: CASSQDRAGDYGYTF. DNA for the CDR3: TGCGCCAGCAGCCAAGATCGGGCGGGGGACTATGGCTACACCTTC.

The CDR3 loop reads CASMTRQSSEKLFF. The CDR3 nucleotides read TGTGCCAGCATGACAAGACAGTCGTCAGAAAAACTGTTTTTT. The V call is TRBV25-1, the J call TRBJ1-4; D might be TRBD1 (5 bases). V lost 7 bases and J 8 bases, leaving 17 bases between the germline ends. The CDR3 consists of 14 residues. Per the germline V gene, CDR1 is MGHDK and CDR2 is SYGVNS.

CDR3 nucleotide sequence: TGTGCCTGGAGTGAACGCAGGGGAGACAATTCACCCCTCCACTTT. Protein sequence: CAWSERRGDNSPLHF. The chain combines TRBV30 with TRBJ1-6, with D possibly being TRBD1 (6 bases). With 1 base removed from V and 7 bases from J, the gap between germline ends came to 14 bases. CDR3 length: 15 amino acids. Germline values: CDR1 GTSNPN, CDR2 SVGIG (reference sequence).

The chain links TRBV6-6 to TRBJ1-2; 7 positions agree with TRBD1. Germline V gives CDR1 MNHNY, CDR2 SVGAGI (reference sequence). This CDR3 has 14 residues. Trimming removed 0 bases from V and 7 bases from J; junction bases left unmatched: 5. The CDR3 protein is CASSYSVQGGGYTF. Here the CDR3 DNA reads TGTGCCAGCAGTTACTCGGTCCAGGGGGGTGGCTACACCTTC.

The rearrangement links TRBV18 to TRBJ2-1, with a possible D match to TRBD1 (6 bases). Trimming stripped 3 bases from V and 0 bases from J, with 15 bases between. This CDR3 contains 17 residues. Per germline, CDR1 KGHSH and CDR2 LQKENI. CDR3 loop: CASSPSAQDSSYNEQFF. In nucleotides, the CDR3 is TGTGCCAGCTCACCTAGTGCGCAGGACAGCTCCTACAATGAGCAGTTCTTC. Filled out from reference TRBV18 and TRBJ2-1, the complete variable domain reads NAGVMQNPRHLVRRRGQEARLRCSPMKGHSHVYWYRQLPEEGLKFMVYLQKENIIDESGMPKERFSAEFPKEGPSILRIQQVVRGDSAAYFCASSPSAQDSSYNEQFFGPGTRLTVL.

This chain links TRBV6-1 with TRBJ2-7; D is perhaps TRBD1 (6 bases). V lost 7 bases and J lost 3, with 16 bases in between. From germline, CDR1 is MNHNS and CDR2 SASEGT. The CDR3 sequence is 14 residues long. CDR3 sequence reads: CASKGQGVIYEQYF. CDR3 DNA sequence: TGTGCCAGCAAGGGACAAGGAGTCATCTACGAGCAGTACTTC.

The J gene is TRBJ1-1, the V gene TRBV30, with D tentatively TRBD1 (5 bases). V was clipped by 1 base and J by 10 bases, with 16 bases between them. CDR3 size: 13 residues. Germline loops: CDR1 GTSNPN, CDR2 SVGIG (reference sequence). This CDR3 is CAWSAGHPEGAFF. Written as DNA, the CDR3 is TGTGCCTGGAGTGCCGGACACCCCGAGGGAGCTTTCTTT.

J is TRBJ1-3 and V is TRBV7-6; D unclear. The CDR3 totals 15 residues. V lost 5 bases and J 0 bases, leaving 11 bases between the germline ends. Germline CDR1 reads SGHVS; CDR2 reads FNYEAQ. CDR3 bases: TGTGCCAGCAGCCTCAACAGTGGCTCTGGAAACACCATATATTTT. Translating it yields CASSLNSGSGNTIYF.

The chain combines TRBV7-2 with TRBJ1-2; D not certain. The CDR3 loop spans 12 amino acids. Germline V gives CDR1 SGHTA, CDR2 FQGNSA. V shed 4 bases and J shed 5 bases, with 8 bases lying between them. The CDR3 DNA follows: TGTGCCAGCAGCTGGGGAGGGTATGGCTACACCTTC. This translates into CASSWGGYGYTF.

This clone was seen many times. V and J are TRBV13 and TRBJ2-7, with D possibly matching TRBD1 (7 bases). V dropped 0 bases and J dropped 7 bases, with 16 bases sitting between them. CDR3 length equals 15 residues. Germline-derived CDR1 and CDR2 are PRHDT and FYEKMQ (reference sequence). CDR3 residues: CASSLGRGGGEEQYF. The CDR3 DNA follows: TGTGCCAGCAGCTTAGGCCGTGGAGGGGGCGAGGAGCAGTACTTC.